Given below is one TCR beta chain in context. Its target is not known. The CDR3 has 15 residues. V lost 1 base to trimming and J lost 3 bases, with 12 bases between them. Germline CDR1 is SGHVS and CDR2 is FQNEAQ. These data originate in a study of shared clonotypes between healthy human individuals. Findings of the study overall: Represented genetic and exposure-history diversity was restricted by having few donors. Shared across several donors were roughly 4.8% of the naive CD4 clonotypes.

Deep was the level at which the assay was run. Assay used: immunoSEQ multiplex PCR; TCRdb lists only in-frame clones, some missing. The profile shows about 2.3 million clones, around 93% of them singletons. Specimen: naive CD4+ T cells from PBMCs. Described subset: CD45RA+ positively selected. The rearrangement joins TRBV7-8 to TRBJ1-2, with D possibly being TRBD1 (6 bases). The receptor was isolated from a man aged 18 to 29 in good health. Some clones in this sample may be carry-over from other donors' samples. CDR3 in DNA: TGTGCCAGCAGCTTAGATTTAGGGGGATACTATGGCTACACCTTC. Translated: CASSLDLGGYYGYTF.